This TCR beta chain was obtained from a study of T cell changes during pregnancy in multiple sclerosis. Assay: immunoSEQ multiplex PCR; the TCRdb copy retains only in-frame clones and omits some. The sample lists tens of thousands of clones, nearly 90% occurring once. This clone has a handful of counts. In germline, CDR1 is SGHRS, CDR2 YFSETQ. The CDR3 is 14 residues long. V lost 6 bases and J lost 0, with 9 bases in between. The source material was peripheral blood, sampled in the first trimester of pregnancy. The clonotype originates from a female donor with multiple sclerosis, enrolled in a pregnancy study. The chain recombines TRBV5-1 with TRBJ1-4; TRBD1 is a possible D gene (6 bases). In nucleotides, the CDR3 is TGCGCCAGCAAGACAGGTGCAACTAATGAAAAACTGTTTTTT. It translates to CASKTGATNEKLFF.